This T cell receptor beta chain stems from a study of OX40 agonist ivuxolimab in advanced cancers. Some background on the complete study: The costimulatory receptor OX40 (CD134) was targeted by ivuxolimab, a fully human IgG2 agonistic monoclonal antibody. Intravenous ivuxolimab was administered to patients every 2 weeks at six dose levels: 0.01, 0.1, 0.3, 1.5, 3 and 10 mg/kg. Of the roughly 51 patients in dose escalation, around 19 had hepatocellular carcinoma, about 15 had melanoma, 9 had renal cell carcinoma and 9 had head and neck cancer. In the dose-escalation cohort, 70% to 85% of patients were male, and the mean age was about 55 years, with a range of roughly 20 to 85. Patients were allowed to have had prior anti-PD-1, anti-PD-L1 or anti-CTLA-4 therapy, and approximately 40% of the dose-escalation patients had previously received checkpoint inhibitors. Partial responses occurred in three dose-escalation patients, of whom one had hepatocellular carcinoma and two had cutaneous melanoma. Peripheral TCRbeta sequencing aimed to test whether ivuxolimab altered TCR sequence diversity and caused clonal T-cell expansion. The monotherapy dose-escalation portion (N ≈ 52 patients) of the phase I ivuxolimab trial is reported in the paper. Study-wide findings and limitations: After ivuxolimab, CD8+ T cells had more expanded clones than CD4+ T cells on average. Which antigens the clonally expanded peripheral T cells were specific for was not determined. In the 0.1-3.0 mg/kg groups, partial responders had among the lowest normalized peripheral clonal expansion, particularly in CD8+ T cells. At doses from 0.1 to 3.0 mg/kg, clonal expansion was seen in both CD4+ and CD8+ blood T cells between baseline and week 6. Low levels of normalized T-cell clonal expansion were also seen in some patients who did not respond.

Genomic DNA was isolated from the sorted cells so that the TCRbeta CDR3 region could be sequenced. TCRbeta CDR3 regions were sequenced using the immunoSEQ Assay. TCRdb holds this immuneACCESS table with in-frame rearrangements only. Some clones are missing; in checked studies, unresolved V genes explain under half, and the rest has no known cause. The sample table contains tens of thousands of clones; only one count was recorded for roughly 85% of them. Approximately 10% of the sample rests with the top ten. V loses 0 bases, J loses 6 bases, and the germline ends lie 10 bases apart. There are 13 amino acids in the CDR3, from cysteine to phenylalanine inclusive. Only the CDR3 part of the read is kept: 39 bases, read in frame from the first base. The germline V gene sets CDR1 to SGDLS and CDR2 to YYNGEE. Patients with autoimmune disease history or receiving systemic immunosuppression were excluded from the trial. In every dose cohort, peripheral blood was drawn for TCR sequencing at baseline, cycle 4 day 1, and cycle 7 day 1. The samples were taken from a phase I, first-in-human, multicenter, open-label dose-escalation trial of ivuxolimab. The trial enrolled adults with locally advanced or metastatic head and neck squamous cell, hepatocellular, melanoma or renal cell carcinoma. Before TCR sequencing, CD4+ and CD8+ T cells were separately sorted from peripheral blood.

With regard to this clone: The target of this receptor is not known. The input lacks base qualities; no much larger clone sits a single base away.

Material: CD4+ or CD8+ T cells sorted from blood, obtained in a trial of the OX40 agonist ivuxolimab. This TCR was recovered from an adult with an advanced solid tumor such as melanoma, head and neck, liver or kidney cancer. The sequence is built from TRBV9 and TRBJ2-7; no confident D gene assignment can be made. The CDR3 region has the sequence CASSVGGWGEQYF. In nucleotide form, the sequence is TGTGCCAGCAGCGTAGGAGGATGGGGCGAGCAGTACTTC.